This T cell receptor beta chain appears in the sequencing data of a study of PD-1 blockade in classical Hodgkin lymphoma. Germline V gives CDR1 SGHAT, CDR2 FQNNGV. The CDR3 length is 16 residues. The V end lost 5 bases, the J end lost 3 bases, and 19 bases lay between the germline ends. General study findings and limits: CD8+ TCR diversity did not rise significantly by C4D1, unlike CD4+.

The assay was immunoSEQ multiplex PCR, and TCRdb's table has in-frame clones only and misses some. The sample records 100,000 or so clones, about 89% being singletons. On this clone: The antigen is undetermined.

Brentuximab vedotin exposure varied, and every patient relapsed after autologous stem cell transplantation. The clonotype comes from a human donor with classical Hodgkin lymphoma. The gene calls are TRBV11-2 and TRBJ1-1; D gene unclear. Sequenced material: peripheral blood mononuclear cells (PBMCs), taken before the second cycle of nivolumab. The CDR3 reads CASSPARSTYDTEAFF. CDR3 nucleotides: TGTGCCAGCAGCCCGGCCCGGTCGACTTATGACACTGAAGCTTTCTTT.